These 8 T cell receptor beta chains share one sample of origin, sequenced in a study of blood T cell repertoires in COVID-19. Method: immunoSEQ multiplex PCR; TCRdb's copy keeps in-frame clones and lacks some. The sample yields about 160,000 clones, about 92% seen once. Sequencing was done on a sample of peripheral blood. These receptors all stem from a woman in her sixties with COVID-19, enrolled during active disease.

The V gene is TRBV29-1, the J gene TRBJ1-1; 8 nucleotides line up with TRBD1. V shed 7 bases, J shed 4 bases, and the junction held 8 bases outside the gene matches. From germline, CDR1 is SQVTM and CDR2 ANQGSEA. CDR3 size: 13 residues. The CDR3 nucleotides read TGCAGCGGAGGACAGGGTGTAGGCACTGAAGCTTTCTTT. Its protein is CSGGQGVGTEAFF.

The rearrangement joins TRBV18 to TRBJ2-7; 8 nucleotides line up with TRBD2. V lost 6 bases and J lost 6; bases outside the gene matches: 13. Germline V gene sequence: CDR1 KGHSH, CDR2 LQKENI. The CDR3 runs to 15 residues. CDR3: CASSRRGGIEGEQYF. For the CDR3, the DNA is TGTGCCAGCTCTCGACGGGGGGGGATAGAGGGCGAGCAGTACTTC. The whole variable domain, filled in from reference TRBV18 and TRBJ2-7, reads NAGVMQNPRHLVRRRGQEARLRCSPMKGHSHVYWYRQLPEEGLKFMVYLQKENIIDESGMPKERFSAEFPKEGPSILRIQQVVRGDSAAYFCASSRRGGIEGEQYFGPGTRLTVT.

The chain has TRBV18 and TRBJ1-5, with D possibly matching TRBD1 (6 bases). In germline, CDR1 is KGHSH, CDR2 LQKENI. This CDR3 has 15 residues. The V end was cut by 3 bases, the J end by 1 base, with 10 bases between. The CDR3: CASSPVDRSNQPQHF. The CDR3 DNA reads TGTGCCAGCTCACCCGTCGACAGGAGCAATCAGCCCCAGCATTTT.

V is TRBV18 and J is TRBJ1-1; 9 nucleotides agree with TRBD1. J lost 1 base, V lost 4 bases, and 1 base had no gene match. The V gene's germline CDR1 is KGHSH and CDR2 LQKENI. This CDR3 has 14 residues. CDR3 bases: TGTGCCAGCTCACGGGGACAGGGGAACACTGAAGCTTTCTTT. It translates to CASSRGQGNTEAFF.

V usage is TRBV14 and J usage is TRBJ2-5; maybe TRBD1 (6 bases). V was cut by 7 bases and J by 9 bases, with 18 bases left in between. The CDR3 is 13 amino acids. The germline CDR1 and CDR2 sequences are SGHDN and FVKESK. For the CDR3, the DNA is TGTGCCAGCAACGAGGACAGTCATGGGGCCCAGTACTTC. Translation: CASNEDSHGAQYF.

J is TRBJ2-3 and V is TRBV18; 12 nucleotides agree with TRBD2. The CDR3 consists of 16 residues. Germline loops: CDR1 KGHSH, CDR2 LQKENI. Trimming removed 6 bases from V and 2 bases from J; junction bases left unmatched: 6. For the CDR3, the DNA is TGTGCCAGCTCCCCGGGGACTAGCGGGTCCACAGATACGCAGTATTTT. Its protein is CASSPGTSGSTDTQYF.

The chain links TRBV9 to TRBJ2-3; TRBD1 might be the D (5 bases). V was cut by 0 bases and J by 4 bases, with 12 bases left in between. The germline gives CDR1 SGDLS, CDR2 YYNGEE. The length of the CDR3 is 15 residues. The CDR3 reads CASSVGRPGPDTQYF. CDR3 nucleotide sequence: TGTGCCAGCAGCGTAGGCCGCCCAGGGCCAGATACGCAGTATTTT. Full variable domain (missing parts from reference TRBV9 and TRBJ2-3): DSGVTQTPKHLITATGQRVTLRCSPRSGDLSVYWYQQSLDQGLQFLIQYYNGEERAKGNILERFSAQQFPDLHSELNLSSLELGDSALYFCASSVGRPGPDTQYFGPGTRLTVL.

The chain recombines TRBV7-2 with TRBJ1-1; the match to TRBD1 covers 8 bases. The germline CDR1 and CDR2 sequences are SGHTA and FQGNSA. Trimming took 5 bases from V and 0 from J; bases not matched to a gene: 5. CDR3 length: 15 amino acids. The CDR3 DNA sequence: TGTGCCAGCAGCGGTAGGACAGGGCTGAACACTGAAGCTTTCTTT. This codes for CASSGRTGLNTEAFF.